One sample yielded the 28 T cell receptor beta chains listed below, sequenced in a study of blood T cell repertoires in COVID-19. Profiling relied on immunoSEQ multiplex PCR, and the TCRdb table lists in-frame clones only, not all of them. The table includes about 310,000 clones, around 89% detected once. The sample consisted of PBMCs or T cells enriched from blood (not recorded which). The source of these receptors is a woman aged 40 to 49 who had recovered from COVID-19.

The chain uses TRBV19 and TRBJ2-5; D ambiguous. CDR3 length: 11 residues. V lost 5 bases and J 5 bases, leaving 6 bases between the germline ends. Germline CDR1 and CDR2: LNHDA and SQIVND (reference sequence). The CDR3 region has the DNA TGTGCCAGTAGTTCCGGGGAGACCCAGTACTTC. Translating gives CASSSGETQYF.

The chain couples TRBV29-1 to TRBJ2-5; TRBD2 matches 10 bases. Germline V gene lookup returns CDR1 SQVTM and CDR2 ANQGSEA. The CDR3 covers 12 residues. Germline trimming cut 7 bases from V and 6 bases from J; bases unmatched to any gene: 5. The CDR3 is CSAEREGQTQYF. CDR3 in DNA: TGCAGCGCTGAGCGGGAGGGGCAGACCCAGTACTTC.

The rearrangement joins TRBV5-1 to TRBJ2-3; D may be TRBD2 (6 bases). The CDR3 contains 14 residues. Germline V CDR1 and CDR2: SGHRS, YFSETQ. Deletions cut 0 bases from V and 3 bases from J, with 8 bases between. Written as DNA, the CDR3 is TGCGCCAGCAGCTTGGGGGACTGGACAGATACGCAGTATTTT. It translates to CASSLGDWTDTQYF. Full variable domain (remainder filled in from reference TRBV5-1 and TRBJ2-3): KAGVTQTPRYLIKTRGQQVTLSCSPISGHRSVSWYQQTPGQGLQFLFEYFSETQRNKGNFPGRFSGRQFSNSRSEMNVSTLELGDSALYLCASSLGDWTDTQYFGPGTRLTVL.

V is TRBV7-8 and J is TRBJ2-1; 9 nucleotides align to TRBD2. Germline loops: CDR1 SGHVS, CDR2 FQNEAQ. The CDR3 is 16 amino acids. Germline trimming cut 0 bases from V and 8 bases from J; bases unmatched to any gene: 8. Here the CDR3 reads CASSLALFSGGDEQFF. For the CDR3, the DNA is TGTGCCAGCAGCTTAGCGCTGTTTAGCGGGGGAGATGAGCAGTTCTTC.

The V call is TRBV4-1, the J call TRBJ2-3, with 10 bases that match TRBD2. Germline V lookup: CDR1 MGHRA, CDR2 YSYEKL. CDR3 length: 16 residues. V trimming: 3 bases; J trimming: 2 bases; junction bases outside the gene matches: 5. The CDR3 loop reads CASSHLSGGDTDTQYF. As DNA, the CDR3 is TGCGCCAGCAGCCACCTGAGCGGGGGGGACACAGATACGCAGTATTTT.

The CDR3 DNA follows: TGTGCCAGCAGCCCCGGACAGAGCTACGAGCAGTACTTC. Translating gives CASSPGQSYEQYF. The chain joins TRBV5-4 to TRBJ2-7, with D possibly being TRBD1 (6 bases). This CDR3 is built from 13 residues. CDR1 and CDR2 from the germline V gene are SGHNT and YYREEE (reference sequence). V lost 4 bases and J 3 bases, leaving 11 bases between the germline ends. The full variable domain, rest sourced from reference TRBV5-4 and TRBJ2-7, is ETGVTQSPTHLIKTRGQQVTLRCSSQSGHNTVSWYQQALGQGPQFIFQYYREEENGRGNFPPRFSGLQFPNYSSELNVNALELDDSALYLCASSPGQSYEQYFGPGTRLTVT.

The genes are TRBV6-5 and TRBJ1-1; TRBD1 matches at 7 bases. This CDR3 spans 14 amino acids. V lost 5 bases and J lost 0; bases outside the gene matches: 3. Per the germline V gene, CDR1 is MNHEY and CDR2 is SVGAGI. The CDR3 reads CASSMDRLNTEAFF. The CDR3 nucleotides are TGTGCCAGCAGTATGGACAGGTTGAACACTGAAGCTTTCTTT.

The CDR3 reads CASSKASGDYGYTF. In DNA, the CDR3 is TGTGCCAGCTCAAAGGCCTCAGGGGACTATGGCTACACCTTC. The chain recombines TRBV18 with TRBJ1-2; possibly TRBD1 for D (6 bases). Looked up from germline, CDR1 is KGHSH and CDR2 is LQKENI. Trimming pared 5 bases from V and 3 bases from J, leaving 13 bases between. The CDR3 length is 14 residues.

The V gene is TRBV7-8, the J gene TRBJ2-1, with TRBD1 identical over 11 bases. V shed 3 bases and J 4 bases; nucleotides not matched to a gene: 2. This CDR3 is 15 amino acids long. CDR1 is SGHVS and CDR2 is FQNEAQ in the germline V gene. The chain's CDR3 is CASSFRDRGYNEQFF. The CDR3 coding sequence is TGTGCCAGCAGCTTCCGGGACAGGGGGTACAATGAGCAGTTCTTC.

The chain is built from TRBV5-1 and TRBJ2-1, with D perhaps TRBD1 (6 bases). The CDR3 length is 15 residues. V lost 4 bases and J lost 1, with 12 bases in between. Germline V gives CDR1 SGHRS, CDR2 YFSETQ. Written as DNA, the CDR3 is TGCGCCAGCAGCCTCGAAGACAGGTCCTACAATGAGCAGTTCTTC. This translates into CASSLEDRSYNEQFF.

This clone was seen just once. The chain has TRBV7-2 and TRBJ1-5, with 7 bases lining up with TRBD1. CDR3 length: 15 residues. CDR1 and CDR2 from the germline V gene are SGHTA and FQGNSA. Trimming removed 5 bases from V and 4 bases from J; junction bases left unmatched: 8. The CDR3 reads CASSAPGTENQPQHF. Written as DNA, the CDR3 is TGTGCCAGCAGCGCCCCCGGGACAGAGAATCAGCCCCAGCATTTT.

The chain combines TRBV12-3 or TRBV12-4 with TRBJ2-4; TRBD2 matches 11 bases. This CDR3 spans 13 amino acids. V shed 5 bases and J 8 bases; nucleotides not matched to a gene: 2. CDR3 protein: CASSHSGGDIQYF. The CDR3 coding sequence is TGTGCCAGCAGTCATAGCGGGGGGGACATTCAGTACTTC.

The chain has TRBV7-2 and TRBJ2-7, with 9 bases lining up with TRBD2. The junction had 11 bases not matched to a gene; V was cut back by 5 bases and J by 0 bases. The CDR3 extends over 17 amino acids. The germline CDR1 and CDR2 sequences are SGHTA and FQGNSA. The CDR3 coding sequence is TGTGCCAGCAGCCGGGTGGCGGGACTAGCCTTCTCCTACGAGCAGTACTTC. Protein: CASSRVAGLAFSYEQYF. The full variable domain, with the rest looked up from reference TRBV7-2 and TRBJ2-7, is GAGVSQSPSNKVTEKGKDVELRCDPISGHTALYWYRQSLGQGLEFLIYFQGNSAPDKSGLPSDRFSAERTGGSVSTLTIQRTQQEDSAVYLCASSRVAGLAFSYEQYFGPGTRLTVT.

J is TRBJ2-1 and V is TRBV24-1; 7 bases are shared with TRBD2. CDR1 and CDR2 from the germline V gene are KGHDR and SFDVKD. J was trimmed by 9 bases and V by 6 bases; bases with no gene match: 13. The CDR3 runs 15 residues. The CDR3 DNA is TGTGCCACCAGTAGCGCCGGACTAGGCCCATCTGAGCAGTTCTTC. Translation gives CATSSAGLGPSEQFF.

The chain links TRBV28 to TRBJ1-2, with 8 bases that match TRBD1. There are 17 residues in the CDR3. Germline loops: CDR1 MDHEN, CDR2 SYDVKM. Germline trimming cut 5 bases from V and 6 bases from J; bases unmatched to any gene: 17. CDR3 sequence (DNA): TGTGCCAGCAGTCTCTCCTCCGCGAAAGACAGGGGTAATGGCTACACCTTC. The encoded protein is CASSLSSAKDRGNGYTF.

CDR3 amino acids: CASEQGWYGYTF. The CDR3 DNA reads as TGTGCCAGTGAACAGGGGTGGTATGGCTACACCTTC. The chain employs TRBV6-5 and TRBJ1-2; 7 bases align to TRBD1. Trimming at V came to 9 bases and at J to 5 bases, leaving 6 bases not matched to a gene. Germline V gene sequence: CDR1 MNHEY, CDR2 SVGAGI. There are 12 residues in the CDR3.

The genes are TRBV7-2 and TRBJ1-2; 7 nucleotides agree with TRBD1. Germline V CDR1 and CDR2: SGHTA, FQGNSA. CDR3 length equals 17 residues. V shed 3 bases and J 0 bases; nucleotides not matched to a gene: 10. CDR3 DNA: TGTGCCAGCAGCTTTCCTAGCCGGGACAGCTCTAACTATGGCTACACCTTC. Amino acid sequence: CASSFPSRDSSNYGYTF.

The chain joins TRBV19 to TRBJ1-2, with 8 bases that match TRBD1. The CDR3 is made up of 14 amino acids. CDR1 LNHDA and CDR2 SQIVND come from the germline V gene (reference sequence). Trimming at V came to 3 bases and at J to 6 bases, leaving 6 bases not matched to a gene. The chain's CDR3 is CASSIPGTGNGYTF. The CDR3 coding sequence is TGTGCCAGTAGTATCCCAGGGACAGGAAATGGCTACACCTTC.

The rearrangement links TRBV5-1 to TRBJ2-1, with 9 bases aligning to TRBD1. Germline assignment: CDR1 SGHRS and CDR2 YFSETQ. Germline trimming cut 3 bases from V and 5 bases from J; bases unmatched to any gene: 12. The CDR3 contains 17 residues. In DNA form, the CDR3 reads TGCGCCAGCAGCTACCTTGCGGGACAGGGTTACAACAATGAGCAGTTCTTC. Its translation: CASSYLAGQGYNNEQFF. The full variable domain, its missing parts supplied by reference TRBV5-1 and TRBJ2-1, is KAGVTQTPRYLIKTRGQQVTLSCSPISGHRSVSWYQQTPGQGLQFLFEYFSETQRNKGNFPGRFSGRQFSNSRSEMNVSTLELGDSALYLCASSYLAGQGYNNEQFFGPGTRLTVL.

The J gene is TRBJ2-3, the V gene TRBV7-8; 8 bases align to TRBD2. V was clipped by 2 bases and J by 1 base; unmatched bases: 2. The CDR3 loop spans 15 amino acids. From germline, CDR1 is SGHVS and CDR2 FQNEAQ. This CDR3 is CASSLLGLGTDTQYF. The CDR3 nucleotides read TGTGCCAGCAGCTTATTGGGACTAGGCACAGATACGCAGTATTTT.

The rearrangement joins TRBV5-4 to TRBJ2-3; a weak D match, TRBD2 (7 bases). The CDR3 loop spans 14 amino acids. From germline, CDR1 is SGHNT and CDR2 YYREEE (reference sequence). Trimming took 10 bases from V and 0 from J, leaving 15 bases between them. The CDR3 is CAGGAGTSTDTQYF. The DNA for the CDR3 is TGTGCCGGGGGGGCGGGGACTAGCACAGATACGCAGTATTTT.

J is TRBJ2-2 and V is TRBV20-1; the D is unclear. CDR1 DFQATT and CDR2 SNEGSKA come from the germline V gene (reference sequence). The CDR3 spans 15 residues. Trimming took off 3 bases at V and 4 bases at J, with 15 bases between the two ends. CDR3 sequence reads: CSASGLRASTGELFF. The CDR3 DNA reads as TGCAGTGCTAGTGGGTTACGCGCTAGCACCGGGGAGCTGTTTTTT.

This chain connects TRBV11-2 to TRBJ2-3; D possibly corresponds to TRBD2 (5 bases). Per germline, CDR1 SGHAT and CDR2 FQNNGV. Trimming left V 0 bases short and J 11 bases short, with 15 bases between. This CDR3 has 14 residues. The CDR3 coding sequence is TGTGCCAGCAGCTTAGATCGGGGTTCCTCGGGGCAGTATTTT. Its protein is CASSLDRGSSGQYF.

V gene TRBV21-1 combines with J gene TRBJ1-1; the table names TRBD1, a call not compared with the DNA. TRBV21-1 is flagged as a pseudogene. The CDR3 extends over 15 amino acids. In DNA, the CDR3 is TGTGCCAGCAGAGGGGCAGCCATCATGAACACTGAAGCTTTCTTT. It is translated as CASRGAAIMNTEAFF.

This rearrangement joins TRBV11-3 to TRBJ2-1; possibly TRBD2 for D (6 bases). Germline V gene sequence: CDR1 SGHNT, CDR2 YENEEA. The CDR3 is 18 amino acids. Trimming took 6 bases from V and 0 from J, leaving 21 bases between them. The CDR3 coding sequence is TGTGCCAGCAGTTTCGGCAGCGGTTCCGGGGGCTCCTACAATGAGCAGTTCTTC. Translation: CASSFGSGSGGSYNEQFF.

Notes on this clone: Different DNA sequences within this sample yield the same CDR3. The gene calls are TRBV19 and TRBJ1-2; D uncertain. The CDR3 contains 12 residues. Trimming shortened V by 3 bases and J by 0 bases, and 2 bases separated the two germline ends. The germline gives CDR1 LNHDA, CDR2 SQIVND (reference sequence). CDR3 region: CASSITNYGYTF. The CDR3 bases are TGTGCCAGTAGTATTACTAACTATGGCTACACCTTC.

This sequence joins TRBV6-2 or TRBV6-3 and TRBJ2-5; TRBD1 matches at 9 bases. Losses at the gene ends were 1 base for V and 4 bases for J; bases not matched to a gene: 4. From germline, CDR1 is MNHEY and CDR2 SVGEGT. The CDR3 runs 15 residues. CDR3 bases: TGTGCCAGCAGTTACTGGACAGGGGATCGAGAGACCCAGTACTTC. This codes for CASSYWTGDRETQYF.

The genes are TRBV2 and TRBJ2-3; D possibly corresponds to TRBD2 (6 bases). Trimming left V 5 bases short and J 0 bases short, with 9 bases between. In germline, CDR1 is SNHLY, CDR2 FYNNEI. This CDR3 is 14 amino acids long. In DNA, the CDR3 is TGTGCCAGCAGTTTAGCGGCTAGCACAGATACGCAGTATTTT. Translation gives CASSLAASTDTQYF.